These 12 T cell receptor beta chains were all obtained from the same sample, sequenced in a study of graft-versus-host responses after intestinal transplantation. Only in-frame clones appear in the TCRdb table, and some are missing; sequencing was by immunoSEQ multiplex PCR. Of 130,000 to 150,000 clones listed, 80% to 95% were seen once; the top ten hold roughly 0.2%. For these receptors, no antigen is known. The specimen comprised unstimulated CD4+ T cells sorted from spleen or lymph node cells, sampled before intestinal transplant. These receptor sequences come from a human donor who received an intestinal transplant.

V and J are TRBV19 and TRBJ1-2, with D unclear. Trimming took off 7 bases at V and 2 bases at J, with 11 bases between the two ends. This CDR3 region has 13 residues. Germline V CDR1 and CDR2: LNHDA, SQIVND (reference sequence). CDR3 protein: CASKAELNYGYTF. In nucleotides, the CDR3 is TGTGCCAGTAAGGCGGAGTTGAACTATGGCTACACCTTC.

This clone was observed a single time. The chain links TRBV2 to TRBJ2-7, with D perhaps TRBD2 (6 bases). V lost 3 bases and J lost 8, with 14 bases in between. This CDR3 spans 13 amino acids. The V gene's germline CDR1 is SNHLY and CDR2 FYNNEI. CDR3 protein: CASSDERGIKQYF. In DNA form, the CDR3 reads TGTGCCAGCAGTGACGAACGGGGGATCAAGCAGTACTTC.

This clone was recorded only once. The CDR3 sequence: CATLIGQEILYNEQFF. CDR3 nucleotides: TGTGCCACTCTTATCGGGCAGGAGATACTCTACAATGAGCAGTTCTTC. This chain connects TRBV21-1 to TRBJ2-1. TRBV21-1 is assigned pseudogene status. CDR3 length: 16 amino acids.

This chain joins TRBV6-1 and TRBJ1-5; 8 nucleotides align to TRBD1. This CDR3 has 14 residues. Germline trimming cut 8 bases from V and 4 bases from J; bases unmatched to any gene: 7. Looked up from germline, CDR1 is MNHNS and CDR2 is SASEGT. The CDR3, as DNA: TGTGCCAGCTCCAGGGGGCGAAATAATCAGCCCCAGCATTTT. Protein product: CASSRGRNNQPQHF.

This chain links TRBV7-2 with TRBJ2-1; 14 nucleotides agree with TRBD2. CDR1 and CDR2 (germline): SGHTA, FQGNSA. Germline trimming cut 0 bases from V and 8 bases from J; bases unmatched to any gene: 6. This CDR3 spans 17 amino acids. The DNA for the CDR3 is TGTGCCAGCAGCTTAGCGATGGGACTAGCGGGAGTCGATGAGCAGTTCTTC. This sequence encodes CASSLAMGLAGVDEQFF.

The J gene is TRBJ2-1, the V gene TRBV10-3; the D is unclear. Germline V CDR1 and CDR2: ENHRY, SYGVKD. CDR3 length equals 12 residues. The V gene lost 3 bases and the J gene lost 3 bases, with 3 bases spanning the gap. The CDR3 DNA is TGTGCCATCAGTGACAGCTACAATGAGCAGTTCTTC. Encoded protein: CAISDSYNEQFF.

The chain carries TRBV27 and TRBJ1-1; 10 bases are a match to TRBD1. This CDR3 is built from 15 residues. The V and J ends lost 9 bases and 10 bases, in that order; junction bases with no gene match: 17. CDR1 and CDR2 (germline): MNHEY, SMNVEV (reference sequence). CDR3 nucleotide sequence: TGTGCCAGTGATCCGGGACAGGGGTTATCGGGGGGAGCTTTCTTT. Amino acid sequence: CASDPGQGLSGGAFF.

The CDR3: CASSPLQPSSGRVNEQFF. CDR3 sequence (DNA): TGCGCCAGCAGCCCCCTCCAGCCGTCTAGCGGGAGGGTGAATGAGCAGTTCTTC. The gene calls are TRBV4-1 and TRBJ2-1, with 12 bases that match TRBD2. Germline V gene data show CDR1 as MGHRA and CDR2 as YSYEKL. V was clipped by 4 bases and J by 7 bases; unmatched bases: 14. CDR3 length: 18 amino acids.

The CDR3 DNA is TGTGCCAGCAGCACCGGGACTAGCGGGAATCGTGCAGATACGCAGTATTTT. Translated: CASSTGTSGNRADTQYF. V gene TRBV27 combines with J gene TRBJ2-3, with 13 positions matching TRBD2. CDR1 and CDR2 (germline): MNHEY, SMNVEV (reference sequence). The CDR3 totals 17 residues. With 6 bases clipped from V and 4 bases from J, the junction kept 10 bases outside the gene matches.

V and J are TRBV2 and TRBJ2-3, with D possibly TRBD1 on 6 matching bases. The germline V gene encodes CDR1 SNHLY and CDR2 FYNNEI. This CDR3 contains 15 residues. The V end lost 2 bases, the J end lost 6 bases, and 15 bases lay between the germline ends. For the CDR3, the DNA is TGTGCCAGCAGTGAAAGGTTACAGGGAGCGGATACGCAGTATTTT. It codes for CASSERLQGADTQYF.

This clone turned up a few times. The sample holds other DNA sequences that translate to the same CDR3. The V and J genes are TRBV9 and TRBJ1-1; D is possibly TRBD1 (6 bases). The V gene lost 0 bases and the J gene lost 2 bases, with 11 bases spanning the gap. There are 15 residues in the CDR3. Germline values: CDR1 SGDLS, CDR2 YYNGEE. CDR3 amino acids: CASSVGPGVNTEAFF. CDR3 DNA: TGTGCCAGCAGCGTAGGGCCAGGGGTTAACACTGAAGCTTTCTTT.

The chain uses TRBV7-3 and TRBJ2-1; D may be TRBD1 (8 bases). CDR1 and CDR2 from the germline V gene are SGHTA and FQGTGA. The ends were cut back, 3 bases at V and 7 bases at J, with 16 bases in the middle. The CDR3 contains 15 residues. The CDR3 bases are TGTGCCAGCAGCTTCAGGGGGCTAGCGGTTAATGAGCAGTTCTTC. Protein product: CASSFRGLAVNEQFF.